This T cell receptor beta chain derives from a study of blood T cells in healthy people across ages. This clonotype was detected only once. Its antigen remains unknown. CDR3 size: 17 residues. Germline CDR1 reads LGHNA; CDR2 reads YSLEER. Combining a sample-barcoded 5' primer with a J-beta primer mix, a second PCR ran for roughly 7 to 12 cycles. Every molecule of cDNA carried a tag from a template-switch adaptor with 12 random nucleotides. MiXCR, run by TCRdb on the 5' RACE reads, gives a single entry per CDR3 protein. The data contain hundreds of thousands of distinct CDR3 sequences, around two fifths of them singletons. Study-wide points: From one million sequenced T cells, diversity estimates were lower bounds. Both naive CD4+ cell counts and diversity were greater in long-lived donors than in aged donors.

The source material was blood. J is TRBJ2-1 and V is TRBV4-3; possibly TRBD1 for D (6 bases). The DNA end is more similar to TRBJ2-7, so the J call may be wrong. The TCR comes from a man older than 75 in good health. CDR3 nucleotide sequence: TGCGCCAGCAGCCAGTCGTACGGGACATACACCTACAATGAGCAGTACTTC. Protein: CASSQSYGTYTYNEQYF.